This TCR beta chain was sequenced in a study of blood T cell repertoires in COVID-19. Study information: Samples came from the United States, Italy and Spain, spanning acute and convalescent COVID-19. PBMCs, B-cell-depleted T cells, or T cells were the source of the cDNA or gDNA that made up the material.

CDR3 length equals 14 residues. Germline CDR1 is WNHNN and CDR2 is SYGVQD (reference sequence). V was pared by 4 bases and J by 6 bases, with 3 bases of the junction left unmatched. Per the original methods: Researchers report that nucleated cell counts were estimated from reference gene primer amplification. Clones were sequenced by immunoSEQ multiplex PCR, and TCRdb holds only the in-frame ones, with some missing. Clone size and the V and J calls come from that table; the DNA yielded D and trimming. The repertoire consists of approximately 120,000 clones, with roughly 80% occurring once and the leading ten covering 3.5% to 5%.

This chain links TRBV10-1 with TRBJ2-1; 10 nucleotides agree with TRBD2. The origin of this receptor is a human donor in a cohort sampled during active or convalescent COVID-19. Sample: peripheral blood. The CDR3 reads CASSGSGGANEQFF. CDR3 nucleotides: TGCGCCAGCAGTGGAAGCGGGGGGGCCAATGAGCAGTTCTTC.